This paragraph covers one T cell receptor (beta chain) sequence. Its antigen is currently unknown. While unrecorded immune exposures were likely, the donors were nominally healthy when sampled. CDR3 size: 15 residues. The V and J ends lost 5 bases and 2 bases respectively, with 17 bases between them. Per germline, CDR1 SGHRS and CDR2 YFSETQ. These data originate in a study of cytomegalovirus exposure and HLA in healthy donors. On the study more broadly: Of all 380 or so donors who were genotyped, roughly 81% belonged to the Caucasian-associated ancestry cluster.

Primers: 60 Vbeta forward and 13 Jbeta reverse. Sequencing was performed with immunoSEQ multiplex PCR; in TCRdb, only in-frame clones are kept and a portion is missing. Of 150,000 to 200,000 clones in the sample, 84% were seen once. Study outcomes and limitations: Excluded: some indistinguishable V segments such as TRBV6-2 and TRBV6-3. An analysis was carried out at a later point. It showed that HLA-associated TCR beta chains were more clonally expanded than equally common non-associated chains.

The rearrangement uses TRBV5-1 and TRBJ2-7; D uncertain. This sequence was found in a girl aged 2 to 10 in good health and CMV-seropositive. Sequencing used PBMCs. In DNA form, the CDR3 reads TGCGCCAGCAGGCCTATCTCCGGGTCTCCCTACGAGCAGTACTTC. Its protein product is CASRPISGSPYEQYF.